Described below is a single T cell receptor (beta chain) sequence and its context. This sample stems from a study of T cells in localized non-small cell lung cancer. Profiled with immunoSEQ multiplex PCR; TCRdb holds only in-frame clones, not every one. Among about 11,000 clones, around nine tenths were seen once, and the ten largest hold approximately 14%. The clonotype comes from a male donor aged 60 or older with stage III lung adenocarcinoma. Sequenced here: peripheral blood, sampled before any cancer treatment.

CDR3 bases: TGTGCCAGCAGCCTCCAGACCTATGGCTACACCTTC. It codes for CASSLQTYGYTF. The chain links TRBV13 to TRBJ1-2; D remains ambiguous. CDR3 length: 12 residues. Germline CDR1 reads PRHDT; CDR2 reads FYEKMQ (reference sequence). Trimming took 5 bases from V and 4 from J, leaving 8 bases between them.